Described below is a single T cell receptor (beta chain) sequence and its context. What it binds is unknown. The data originate from a study of T cell repertoires in cytomegalovirus infection. Across the study: Matching HLA type and CMV infection were both indicated by public TCR beta signatures.

Study findings and constraints: CMV carriers having the relevant HLA were flagged by cumulative public TCR beta family frequency.

Trimming took 4 bases from V and 2 from J; bases not matched to a gene: 15. Germline V gene data show CDR1 as PRHDT and CDR2 as FYEKMQ (reference sequence). The CDR3 is made up of 18 amino acids. TCRdb passed the reads through MiXCR, listing each CDR3 protein once. The sample holds some 280,000 distinct CDR3 sequences, 12% to 15% seen once. The sequencing input was PBMCs. V gene TRBV13 combines with J gene TRBJ2-5; 8 nucleotides match TRBD1. This clonotype was obtained from a human donor in good health (CMV status not recorded). Some clones in this sample may be carry-over from other donors' samples. The CDR3 DNA follows: TGTGCCAGCAGCTCCGGACAGGGTTTAGTTCTGGGGCAAGAGACCCAGTACTTC. It yields the protein CASSSGQGLVLGQETQYF.